Given below is one T cell receptor beta chain in context. Some clones are missing from TCRdb's copy, which holds only in-frame ones; the method was immunoSEQ multiplex PCR. The sample holds about 130,000 clones, about 88% seen once. This record comes from a study of control samples from healthy donors and cancer patients. V was trimmed by 0 bases and J by 5 bases, leaving 11 bases between them. This CDR3 spans 14 amino acids. The germline gives CDR1 SGHRS, CDR2 YFSETQ. The chain carries TRBV5-1 and TRBJ2-5, with D perhaps matching TRBD1 (5 bases). This receptor was identified in a man in his forties or fifties in good health. Sequenced sample: blood. The DNA of the CDR3 is TGCGCCAGCAGCTTGGCCGGCAGGGATGAGACCCAGTACTTC. It translates to CASSLAGRDETQYF.